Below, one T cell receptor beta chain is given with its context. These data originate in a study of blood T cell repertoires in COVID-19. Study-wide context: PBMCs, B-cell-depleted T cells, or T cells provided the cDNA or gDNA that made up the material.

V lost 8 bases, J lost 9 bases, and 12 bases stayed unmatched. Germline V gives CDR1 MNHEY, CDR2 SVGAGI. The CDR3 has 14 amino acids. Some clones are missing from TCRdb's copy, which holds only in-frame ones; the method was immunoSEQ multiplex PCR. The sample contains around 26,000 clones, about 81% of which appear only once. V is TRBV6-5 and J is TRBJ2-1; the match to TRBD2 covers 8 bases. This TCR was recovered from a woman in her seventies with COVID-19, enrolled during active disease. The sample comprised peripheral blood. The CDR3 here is CASVITGGRREQFF. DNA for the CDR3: TGTGCCAGCGTCATAACGGGGGGGCGGCGTGAGCAGTTCTTC.